The 21 T cell receptor beta chains in this list originate from one sample, sequenced in a study of blood T cell repertoires in COVID-19. This table comes from immunoSEQ multiplex PCR, and its TCRdb copy is limited to in-frame clones, with some not included. Of roughly 100,000 clones in the sample, 88% were seen once. Material: peripheral blood. These receptors all stem from a man between 45 and 60 years old with COVID-19, enrolled during active disease.

The chain links TRBV7-8 to TRBJ1-2; TRBD1 is a possible D gene (5 bases). Per the germline V gene, CDR1 is SGHVS and CDR2 is FQNEAQ. CDR3 length: 15 residues. V was pared by 5 bases and J by 4 bases, with 17 bases between. CDR3 DNA: TGTGCCAGCAGCCGAGACAGAGCTATTTCCTATGGCTACACCTTC. It codes for CASSRDRAISYGYTF.

The rearrangement links TRBV27 to TRBJ1-1; 9 nucleotides match TRBD1. This CDR3 has 15 residues. The V segment lost 0 bases and the J segment 11 bases; nucleotides outside the gene matches: 10. From germline, CDR1 is MNHEY and CDR2 SMNVEV (reference sequence). The CDR3 region is CASSLSGTGTQWAFF. The CDR3 coding sequence is TGTGCCAGCAGTTTATCCGGGACAGGGACCCAATGGGCTTTCTTT.

This clone was recorded once. V is TRBV4-1 and J is TRBJ2-2, with TRBD1 matching over 10 bases. V shed 3 bases, J shed 3 bases, and the junction held 4 bases outside the gene matches. In germline, CDR1 is MGHRA, CDR2 YSYEKL. This CDR3 is 16 amino acids long. CDR3 DNA: TGCGCCAGCAGCCACCGACAGGGGGCAGACACCGGGGAGCTGTTTTTT. This sequence encodes CASSHRQGADTGELFF.

The rearrangement links TRBV2 to TRBJ1-1, with TRBD1 matching 8 bases. Unmatched junction bases numbered 5, after V lost 5 bases and J lost 0 bases. This CDR3 region has 15 residues. CDR1 is SNHLY, CDR2 FYNNEI, per germline. The CDR3 is CASSKDREVNTEAFF. In nucleotides, the CDR3 is TGTGCCAGCAGTAAGGACAGGGAGGTGAACACTGAAGCTTTCTTT.

V gene TRBV11-2 combines with J gene TRBJ1-1, with a tentative D call TRBD1 (5 bases). Germline V gene data show CDR1 as SGHAT and CDR2 as FQNNGV. V lost 0 bases to trimming and J lost 4 bases, with 6 bases between them. The CDR3 has 13 amino acids. In DNA, the CDR3 is TGTGCCAGCAGCTTAGACAGGGCCACTGAAGCTTTCTTT. This translates into CASSLDRATEAFF.

The J gene is TRBJ1-1, the V gene TRBV5-1; 9 bases match TRBD1. CDR1 SGHRS and CDR2 YFSETQ come from the germline V gene. J lost 1 base, V lost 4 bases, and 5 bases had no gene match. The CDR3 length is 15 residues. The CDR3 sequence is CASSPMGQGNTEAFF. CDR3 in DNA: TGCGCCAGCAGCCCGATGGGACAGGGGAACACTGAAGCTTTCTTT.

The V and J genes are TRBV2 and TRBJ1-2; D gene uncertain. CDR1 and CDR2 from the germline V gene are SNHLY and FYNNEI. This CDR3 contains 14 residues. Trimming removed 6 bases from V and 0 bases from J, with 11 bases in between. The CDR3 nucleotides are TGTGCCAGCAGGGGCCAGACCCCTAACTATGGCTACACCTTC. Protein: CASRGQTPNYGYTF.

This clone has only one observation. This sequence joins TRBV5-6 and TRBJ2-2; 13 bases align to TRBD2. From germline, CDR1 is SGHDT and CDR2 YYEEEE. This CDR3 spans 16 amino acids. J lost 4 bases, V lost 3 bases, and 3 bases had no gene match. Here the CDR3 reads CASSWRLAGGTGELFF. The CDR3 nucleotides read TGTGCCAGCAGCTGGCGACTAGCGGGGGGCACCGGGGAGCTGTTTTTT.

The gene calls are TRBV29-1 and TRBJ1-2; TRBD1 aligns across 8 bases. CDR1 is SQVTM, CDR2 ANQGSEA, per germline. The V gene end was trimmed by 3 bases and the J gene end by 4 bases; junction bases not matched to a gene: 7. The CDR3 contains 14 residues. The CDR3 sequence is CSVDPPGQVYGYTF. CDR3 sequence (DNA): TGCAGCGTTGATCCACCGGGACAGGTCTATGGCTACACCTTC.

The chain carries TRBV14 and TRBJ1-2; D is ambiguous. Trimming left V 3 bases short and J 5 bases short, with 13 bases between. Germline CDR1 is SGHDN and CDR2 is FVKESK. This CDR3 has 14 residues. This CDR3 reads CASSQSGKIYGYTF. CDR3 nucleotides: TGTGCCAGCAGCCAGTCCGGGAAGATTTATGGCTACACCTTC.

The gene calls are TRBV10-2 and TRBJ1-3; perhaps TRBD1 as D (5 bases). The V end lost 8 bases, the J end lost 2 bases, and 19 bases lay between the germline ends. Germline values: CDR1 WSHSY, CDR2 SAAADI. CDR3 length: 16 residues. The CDR3 loop reads CASSNFAGEPGNTIYF. The CDR3 nucleotides read TGCGCCAGCTCGAATTTTGCGGGGGAACCTGGAAACACCATATATTTT.

The J gene is TRBJ1-5, the V gene TRBV30; D unclear. The germline V gene has CDR1 GTSNPN and CDR2 SVGIG (reference sequence). This CDR3 spans 14 amino acids. Trimming removed 2 bases at V and 7 bases at J, with 15 bases between. The chain's CDR3 is CAWSNDSVRQPQHF. CDR3 coding DNA: TGTGCCTGGAGTAACGATAGTGTGAGGCAGCCCCAGCATTTT.

The genes are TRBV7-6 and TRBJ2-7; no definite D call. Germline V gene lookup returns CDR1 SGHVS and CDR2 FNYEAQ. V shed 4 bases and J shed 4 bases, with 17 bases lying between them. The CDR3 is 15 residues long. The CDR3 DNA reads as TGTGCCAGCAGCTCGTTGGGCCTTAATGAATACGAGCAGTACTTC. Amino acids: CASSSLGLNEYEQYF.

The rearrangement joins TRBV2 to TRBJ2-4, with a possible D match to TRBD1 (5 bases). Germline-derived CDR1 and CDR2 are SNHLY and FYNNEI. Trimming pared 4 bases from V and 0 bases from J, leaving 10 bases between. The CDR3 is 15 residues long. The chain's CDR3 is CASSADILAKNIQYF. The CDR3 DNA reads as TGTGCCAGCAGTGCGGACATTCTAGCCAAAAACATTCAGTACTTC.

The table lists this clone with a few counts. The CDR3 region has the DNA TGCGCCAGCAGTGTTACTAGCGGGGGGACAAGCACAGATACGCAGTATTTT. The encoded protein is CASSVTSGGTSTDTQYF. The chain joins TRBV10-2 to TRBJ2-3; 12 positions match TRBD2. V lost 4 bases and J lost 0; bases outside the gene matches: 5. The CDR3 contains 17 residues. CDR1 WSHSY and CDR2 SAAADI come from the germline V gene.

The rearrangement uses TRBV9 and TRBJ2-1, with 7 bases fitting TRBD2. Germline V CDR1 and CDR2: SGDLS, YYNGEE. The CDR3 covers 15 residues. V lost 0 bases, J lost 3 bases, and 3 bases stayed unmatched. This CDR3 is CASSVAGGGYNEQFF. CDR3 sequence (DNA): TGTGCCAGCAGCGTAGCTGGCGGGGGCTACAATGAGCAGTTCTTC.

The V and J genes are TRBV29-1 and TRBJ2-5, with 8 bases identical to TRBD2. This CDR3 region has 15 residues. With V trimmed by 6 bases and J by 2 bases, 11 bases remained unmatched. Looked up from germline, CDR1 is SQVTM and CDR2 is ANQGSEA. The CDR3 sequence: CSVGGQRGLQETQYF. CDR3 in DNA: TGCAGCGTCGGGGGCCAGCGGGGGTTGCAAGAGACCCAGTACTTC.

The chain couples TRBV7-2 to TRBJ2-5; D remains ambiguous. V was clipped by 3 bases and J by 0 bases, with 5 bases between them. From germline, CDR1 is SGHTA and CDR2 FQGNSA. The length of the CDR3 is 13 residues. The CDR3 protein is CASSFGNQETQYF. CDR3 DNA sequence: TGTGCCAGCAGCTTTGGCAACCAAGAGACCCAGTACTTC.

CDR3 protein: CASSPGTSPYGYTF. The CDR3 DNA is TGTGCCAGCAGCCCCGGGACATCCCCCTATGGCTACACCTTC. V is TRBV28 and J is TRBJ1-2, with a weak D call TRBD1 (6 bases). The V end lost 6 bases, the J end lost 4 bases, and 15 bases lay between the germline ends. The CDR3 length is 14 residues. Germline CDR1 is MDHEN and CDR2 is SYDVKM.

The chain uses TRBV6-5 and TRBJ1-1; 8 bases are a match to TRBD1. Germline V gene data show CDR1 as MNHEY and CDR2 as SVGAGI. V dropped 7 bases and J dropped 0; count of bases not matched to a gene: 7. The length of the CDR3 is 15 residues. The CDR3 region is CASIQGAHVNTEAFF. The CDR3 bases are TGTGCCAGCATCCAGGGGGCGCATGTGAACACTGAAGCTTTCTTT.

The chain has TRBV30 and TRBJ2-7; 12 bases line up with TRBD2. The germline CDR1 and CDR2 sequences are GTSNPN and SVGIG (reference sequence). This CDR3 has 15 amino acids. V gave up 0 bases and J gave up 4 bases; unmatched junction bases: 4. The CDR3: CAWSVRTSGAYEQYF. The DNA for the CDR3 is TGTGCCTGGAGTGTACGGACTAGCGGGGCGTACGAGCAGTACTTC.